What follows is one T cell receptor beta chain and its context. The antigen remains unidentified. This entry belongs to a study of graft-versus-host responses after intestinal transplantation. Study-wide background: The study gave all recipients anti-thymocyte globulin induction, then tacrolimus and steroids for about 3 years.

Using immunoSEQ multiplex PCR, the repertoire was profiled, and TCRdb retains in-frame clones only, with some absent. The sample yields about 12,000 clones, more than 70% seen once. Germline trimming cut 2 bases from V and 4 bases from J; bases unmatched to any gene: 1. The CDR3 is 15 residues long. Per the germline V gene, CDR1 is MNHEY and CDR2 is SVGAGI. Study-level points and caveats: Early after transplant, HvG clones declined as circulating GvH clones peaked. High graft-versus-host to host-versus-graft clonal ratios were found in allografts of patients who had graft-donor T cell macrochimerism.

Sample: PBMCs, taken nearly 500 days after intestinal transplant. The clonotype originates from a human patient who received an intestinal transplant, so some T cells may come from the graft donor. V is TRBV6-5 and J is TRBJ2-3; 12 bases align to TRBD1. The DNA of the CDR3 is TGTGCCAGCAGTTACGGGACAGGGGGCCCAGATACGCAGTATTTT. Translated, it gives CASSYGTGGPDTQYF.